These 9 T cell receptor beta chains came from one sample sequenced in a study of shared clonotypes between healthy human individuals. In the naive CD8 group, cells lacked CD45RO and were positively selected for CCR7, so terminally differentiated effector memory CD45RA+ cells were left out. TCRdb keeps only in-frame clones here, not all; method: immunoSEQ multiplex PCR. The sample carries hundreds of thousands of clones, 90% to 97% recorded once. The sequencing sample was made of naive CD8+ T cells sorted from blood. The origin of the receptors is a woman in her 30s in good health.

This chain joins TRBV7-2 and TRBJ2-3; 8 bases fit TRBD1. V was clipped by 4 bases and J by 2 bases; unmatched bases: 5. Per germline, CDR1 SGHTA and CDR2 FQGNSA. This CDR3 is built from 15 residues. The DNA for the CDR3 is TGTGCCAGCAGCTCGGTGACAGGGGCCACAGATACGCAGTATTTT. This gives the protein CASSSVTGATDTQYF.

This sequence joins TRBV28 and TRBJ2-7, with 11 nucleotides matching TRBD2. With V trimmed by 5 bases and J by 6 bases, 9 bases remained unmatched. There are 15 residues in the CDR3. The germline V gene encodes CDR1 MDHEN and CDR2 SYDVKM. CDR3 coding DNA: TGTGCCAGCAGTCCCTACACTAGCGGGGGCCGCGAGCAGTACTTC. Translating gives CASSPYTSGGREQYF.

Comments on this clone: This sample includes further DNA sequences coding for the same CDR3. The CDR3 region is CASSIVGGSYEQYF. CDR3 in DNA: TGTGCCAGTAGTATAGTAGGCGGCTCCTACGAGCAGTACTTC. The chain links TRBV19 to TRBJ2-7; D is uncertain. The CDR3 is 14 residues long. CDR1 and CDR2 (germline): LNHDA, SQIVND (reference sequence). The V end lost 1 base, the J end lost 0 bases, and 7 bases lay between the germline ends.

The rearrangement uses TRBV28 and TRBJ2-3; D call uncertain. The V and J ends lost 1 base and 4 bases respectively, with 9 bases between them. Germline V gives CDR1 MDHEN, CDR2 SYDVKM. This CDR3 comprises 14 residues. In DNA, the CDR3 is TGTGCCAGCAGTTTATATAAGGGATCAGATACGCAGTATTTT. Amino acids: CASSLYKGSDTQYF.

This CDR3 reads CASSHSSGTGYEQYF. CDR3 DNA sequence: TGCGCCAGCAGCCACTCATCCGGGACTGGCTACGAGCAGTACTTC. The J gene is TRBJ2-7, the V gene TRBV4-1, with a possible D match to TRBD2 (6 bases). CDR1 MGHRA and CDR2 YSYEKL come from the germline V gene. This CDR3 has 15 residues. Trimming removed 3 bases at V and 3 bases at J, with 15 bases between.

The chain recombines TRBV9 with TRBJ2-1; 11 nucleotides agree with TRBD2. CDR3 length: 13 residues. Germline V gene sequence: CDR1 SGDLS, CDR2 YYNGEE. V shed 6 bases and J 5 bases; nucleotides not matched to a gene: 1. CDR3 coding DNA: TGTGCCAGCACACTAGCGGGAGACAATGAGCAGTTCTTC. Its protein product is CASTLAGDNEQFF. Complete variable domain (other parts from reference TRBV9 and TRBJ2-1): DSGVTQTPKHLITATGQRVTLRCSPRSGDLSVYWYQQSLDQGLQFLIQYYNGEERAKGNILERFSAQQFPDLHSELNLSSLELGDSALYFCASTLAGDNEQFFGPGTRLTVL.

This rearrangement joins TRBV29-1 to TRBJ2-4, with D perhaps TRBD1 (6 bases). CDR3 length: 12 residues. V was pared by 7 bases and J by 7 bases, with 14 bases between. In germline, CDR1 is SQVTM, CDR2 ANQGSEA. This CDR3 reads CSAGTSGNIQYF. The CDR3 bases are TGCAGCGCAGGGACATCGGGGAACATTCAGTACTTC. The full variable domain, in which reference TRBV29-1 and TRBJ2-4 provide the parts outside the CDR3, is SAVISQKPSRDICQRGTSLTIQCQVDSQVTMMFWYRQQPGQSLTLIATANQGSEATYESGFVIDKFPISRPNLTFSTLTVSNMSPEDSSIYLCSAGTSGNIQYFGAGTRLSVL.

The genes are TRBV28 and TRBJ2-7; 7 bases line up with TRBD1. Germline V CDR1 and CDR2: MDHEN, SYDVKM. The CDR3 runs to 14 residues. V gave up 5 bases and J gave up 6 bases; unmatched junction bases: 10. The CDR3: CASSIHRGRGEQYF. The DNA of the CDR3 is TGTGCCAGCAGTATCCATAGGGGGCGAGGCGAGCAGTACTTC.

The chain links TRBV28 to TRBJ2-5, with D unclear. The CDR3 has 13 residues. Germline CDR1 is MDHEN and CDR2 is SYDVKM. Trimming pared 6 bases from V and 1 base from J, leaving 9 bases between. The CDR3 here is CASSPDLQETQYF. The CDR3, as DNA: TGTGCCAGCAGCCCGGACCTCCAAGAGACCCAGTACTTC.